Listed below are T cell receptor beta chains from one sample, sequenced in a study of OX40 agonist ivuxolimab in advanced cancers. Profiling relied on immunoSEQ multiplex PCR, and the TCRdb table lists in-frame clones only, not all of them. The table lists 100,000 or so clones, about nine tenths of them singletons, with 0.8% to 0.9% in the top ten. The sequencing here drew on CD4+ or CD8+ T cells sorted from blood, taken in a trial of the OX40 agonist ivuxolimab. The receptors derive from an adult with an advanced solid tumor such as melanoma, head and neck, liver or kidney cancer. The CDR3 runs from the conserved cysteine through the conserved F or W. A D gene is named only where the DNA matches it firmly. Not all rows give a size; the values are once, few, many and, for expanded clones, a class.

D: TRBD1; V: TRBV29-1; J: TRBJ2-5; size: .; CDR3: CSGCRGQETQYF; DNA: TGCAGCGGTTGCAGGGGGCAAGAGACCCAGTACTTC
D: .; V: TRBV7-3; J: TRBJ2-1; size: few; CDR3: CASSFGYLDEQFF; DNA: TGTGCCAGCAGCTTCGGCTACCTCGATGAGCAGTTCTTC
D: .; V: TRBV5-1; J: TRBJ1-1; size: .; CDR3: CASSQEAGNTEAFF; DNA: TGCGCCAGCAGCCAGGAAGCGGGGAACACTGAAGCTTTCTTT
D: TRBD2; V: TRBV7-9; J: TRBJ2-1; size: .; CDR3: CASSLEEYRLAVYNEQFF; DNA: TGTGCCAGCAGCTTAGAGGAGTATAGACTAGCGGTCTACAATGAGCAGTTCTTC
D: TRBD2; V: TRBV4-2; J: TRBJ2-7; size: .; CDR3: CASSQGGLAGAREQYF; DNA: TGTGCCAGCAGCCAAGGGGGACTAGCGGGAGCCCGCGAGCAGTACTTC
D: .; V: TRBV29-1; J: TRBJ2-2; size: .; CDR3: CSVRTDGGELFF; DNA: TGCAGCGTGAGGACGGACGGCGGGGAGCTGTTTTTT
D: TRBD1; V: TRBV7-9; J: TRBJ1-4; size: once; CDR3: CASRPGGTGMGEKLFF; DNA: TGTGCCAGCAGGCCGGGAGGGACAGGGATGGGTGAAAAACTGTTTTTT
D: .; V: TRBV10-2; J: TRBJ1-1; size: .; CDR3: CASREGTEAFF; DNA: TGCGCCAGCAGGGAGGGAACTGAAGCTTTCTTT
D: .; V: TRBV5-1; J: TRBJ1-5; size: .; CDR3: CASSFGEGGQPQHF; DNA: TGCGCCAGCAGCTTCGGTGAGGGCGGTCAGCCCCAGCATTTT
D: .; V: TRBV6-1; J: TRBJ1-2; size: once; CDR3: CASSESGRAGGYTF; DNA: TGTGCCAGCAGTGAAAGTGGACGGGCCGGGGGCTACACCTTC
D: .; V: TRBV5-5; J: TRBJ2-1; size: .; CDR3: CASSLSNEQFF; DNA: TGTGCCAGCAGCCTGAGCAATGAGCAGTTCTTC
D: .; V: TRBV7-8; J: TRBJ1-3; size: .; CDR3: CASSLGPGTGNTIYF; DNA: TGTGCCAGCAGCTTAGGTCCAGGGACTGGAAACACCATATATTTT
D: TRBD1; V: TRBV9; J: TRBJ2-1; size: few; CDR3: CASSAWTGKSSYNEQFF; DNA: TGTGCCAGCAGCGCTTGGACAGGAAAGAGCTCCTACAATGAGCAGTTCTTC
D: TRBD1; V: TRBV19; J: TRBJ1-2; size: .; CDR3: CASSIDPWTGGGYTF; DNA: TGTGCCAGTAGTATAGACCCCTGGACAGGGGGTGGCTACACCTTC
D: TRBD2; V: TRBV28; J: TRBJ2-1; size: .; CDR3: CASSLGTSGYNEQFF; DNA: TGTGCCAGCAGTTTAGGGACTAGCGGGTACAATGAGCAGTTCTTC
D: .; V: TRBV6-1; J: TRBJ2-5; size: .; CDR3: CASRTRRPGLETQYF; DNA: TGTGCCAGCCGGACGAGGAGGCCCGGTCTGGAGACCCAGTACTTC
D: .; V: TRBV30; J: TRBJ2-5; size: .; CDR3: CAWSGSGAATETQYF; DNA: TGTGCCTGGAGTGGGTCGGGAGCTGCCACGGAGACCCAGTACTTC
D: .; V: TRBV6-1; J: TRBJ1-1; size: .; CDR3: CASSEAWTMNTEAFF; DNA: TGTGCCAGCAGTGAAGCGTGGACAATGAACACTGAAGCTTTCTTT